This T cell receptor beta chain was recovered during a study of Ad26.COV2.S vaccination and SARS-CoV-2 variants. Study summary: Ad26.COV2.S given intramuscularly, once or twice 56 days apart.

Study-level findings and limits: Substantial response breadth was reportedly seen for spike-specific CD8+ and CD4+ T cells after vaccination. Total T cell responses were possibly underestimated by TCR breadth and depth analyses.

The assay was immunoSEQ multiplex PCR, and TCRdb's table has in-frame clones only and misses some. The sample gives some 290,000 clones, 86% of which show up once; approximately 1.9% is in the top ten. As for this clone: Its matching antigen is unknown.

The treatment: 15 to 20 received Ad26.COV2.S at low or high dose, single or two shots; a few received placebo; per-sample allocation not given. Sampling took place 63 days after the first vaccine or placebo injection. This Boston cohort included adults aged 18-55 years. This TCR derives from a person aged 18-60 years who received the Ad26.COV2.S COVID-19 vaccine or a placebo. This material consisted of peripheral blood, taken in a trial of Ad26.COV2.S vaccine versus placebo.

The CDR3 region is CAAARQGAYEQYF. Here the CDR3 DNA reads TGTGCCGCCGCGAGACAGGGAGCCTACGAGCAGTACTTC. J is TRBJ2-7 and V is TRBV10-3; TRBD1 aligns across 7 bases. With 11 bases clipped from V and 2 bases from J, the junction kept 9 bases outside the gene matches. Germline values: CDR1 ENHRY, CDR2 SYGVKD. CDR3 length: 13 residues.